The clone carrying this T cell receptor (beta chain) has more than one count but fewer than ten. Its antigen is currently unknown. This sample is part of a study of T-cell reconstitution after alpha-beta-depleted transplantation in children. Study-level points and caveats: After transplant, at about two months, alpha-beta T cells were reportedly derived from several hundred expanded graft clones.

The authors prepared the TCRbeta library with unique molecular identifiers. TCRdb itself ran the PCR reads through MiXCR, one entry per CDR3 protein. The repertoire consists of 250,000 to 400,000 distinct CDR3 sequences, with roughly 25% occurring once and the leading ten covering about a tenth. Germline V CDR1 and CDR2: SGHRS, YFSETQ. This CDR3 is 15 amino acids long. V lost 4 bases to trimming and J lost 7 bases; unmatched junction nucleotides: 6. This sequence was found in a male patient younger than 18 who had a stem cell transplant for acute lymphoblastic leukemia, so the T cells may come from the graft donor. J is TRBJ2-1 and V is TRBV5-1; 12 bases fit TRBD2. The sample in question was PBMCs, mostly from graft donor cells, obtained 180 days after TCRalphabeta/CD19-depleted stem cell transplant. The CDR3 spells CASSPSGRAGNEQFF. The CDR3, as DNA: TGCGCCAGCAGCCCTAGCGGGAGGGCCGGGAATGAGCAGTTCTTC. The entire variable domain, with the rest obtained from reference TRBV5-1 and TRBJ2-1, is as follows: KAGVTQTPRYLIKTRGQQVTLSCSPISGHRSVSWYQQTPGQGLQFLFEYFSETQRNKGNFPGRFSGRQFSNSRSEMNVSTLELGDSALYLCASSPSGRAGNEQFFGPGTRLTVL.